The present entry profiles one T cell receptor beta chain with its context. Its recognized antigen is unknown. Nothing much larger sits one base from this clone, and base qualities are not available. Each collaborating institution followed its own protocols to collect whole blood in K2EDTA tubes. For TCRbeta analysis, collaborators shipped samples as frozen whole blood, isolated PBMCs, or DNA extracted from either of those sample types. This sample was included in a study of blood T cell repertoires in COVID-19 (dated by TCRdb to about 2020). Study-wide context: The collaborator samples originated in the United States, Italy and Spain and spanned the acute and convalescent phases of COVID-19. Samples were obtained from the ongoing ImmuneRACE study (first 160 participants) and from 1,254 subjects provided by 6 global collaborators. Subjects who had been exposed to COVID-19, were actively infected with it, or had recovered from it provided the deeply sampled blood TCRbeta repertoires that made up the dataset. The material from the prospective study consisted of cDNA or gDNA derived from T cells, B-cell-depleted T cells, or PBMCs. The repertoires were made available in a free public database intended to serve as a resource for research on the immune response to SARS-CoV-2. The sample metadata nearly always contained a de-identified subject ID, COVID-19 status, age in years and sex. Where available, HLA class I and class II types were obtained from metadata supplied by the sample provider rather than from assay-based typing.

The research as a whole found: Clinical and demographic metadata were provided uncurated, with the amount varying by source and participant.

TCRbeta CDR3 regions were amplified from genomic DNA by means of the immunoSEQ Assay, a bias-controlled multiplex PCR. From the authors' description of their analysis: Nucleated cell counts per sample were estimated from amplification of reference gene primers within the assay. Sequence reads were collapsed and filtered to measure the absolute abundance of every unique TCRbeta CDR3 rearrangement. For each sample, productive Simpson clonality was calculated as the square root of Simpson's diversity index over productive rearrangements. Entries here come from immuneACCESS through TCRdb and include only in-frame sequences with V and J called. Some clones fail to appear in such tables; in the studies checked, an unresolved V gene covers under half of the shortfall, and the cause of the remainder is unknown. Clonal size and the V and J genes are those of that table, whereas D and trimming came from the DNA. A total of about 75,000 clones appear in this sample, approximately 87% of them only once. The ten top clones hold approximately 2.5% of the sample.

This TCR derives from a human donor in a cohort sampled during active COVID-19. Sequencing was performed on peripheral blood.

CDR3 loop: CASSLVRGQSGYTF. The DNA sequence is given as TGTGCCAGCAGCTTAGTTAGGGGGCAAAGTGGCTACACCTTC. This receptor chain uses TRBV7-2 and TRBJ1-2, and TRBD1 matches 7 of the central bases. Inclusive of the bounding cysteine and phenylalanine, the CDR3 is 14 residues long. Of all the DNA, just the CDR3 is kept, 42 bases in frame from base 1. Here V drops 1 base and J drops 7 bases, and the junction holds 6 bases not matched to any gene. Looking up the germline V gene yields CDR1 SGHTA and CDR2 FQGNSA. Full variable domain (CDR3 extended with the reference TRBV7-2 and TRBJ1-2 proteins): GAGVSQSPSNKVTEKGKDVELRCDPISGHTALYWYRQSLGQGLEFLIYFQGNSAPDKSGLPSDRFSAERTGGSVSTLTIQRTQQEDSAVYLCASSLVRGQSGYTFGSGTRLTVV.